This TCR beta chain stems from a study of OX40 agonist ivuxolimab in advanced cancers. Study-wide background: Patients with hepatocellular carcinoma, melanoma, renal cell or head and neck cancer made up the dose-escalation patients.

Germline lookup yields CDR1 MDHEN and CDR2 SYDVKM. J gave up 0 bases and V 6 bases, and 8 bases lay outside the gene matches. The CDR3 has 16 amino acids. Generated by immunoSEQ multiplex PCR, the TCRdb table keeps only in-frame clones and is missing some. The profile shows tens of thousands of clones, roughly nine tenths of them singletons. The receptor comes from an adult with an advanced solid tumor such as melanoma, head and neck, liver or kidney cancer. The chain links TRBV28 to TRBJ2-7; 10 bases are a match to TRBD2. The source was CD4+ or CD8+ T cells sorted from blood, collected in a trial of the OX40 agonist ivuxolimab. The CDR3 loop reads CASSGASGGSSYEQYF. CDR3 DNA sequence: TGTGCCAGCAGCGGAGCTAGCGGGGGTAGCTCCTACGAGCAGTACTTC.